This TCR beta chain was sequenced in a study of vaccination and CD4 T cells after COVID-19 (dated by TCRdb to 2021 to 2024). Study-wide context: Convalescent patients had a positive SARS-CoV-2 result on nasal swab PCR, and of these patients, under ten had mild disease and one had severe disease. Control cultures received a CEFX viral epitope pool as the positive control, an HIV-1 Nef peptide pool as the negative control, or no peptide. Culture stimuli were overlapping spike peptide pools from SARS-CoV-2 and from the common cold coronaviruses HCoV-NL63, HCoV-OC43 and HCoV-229E. In 10 COVID-19 convalescent patients and 4 infection-naive healthy vaccine recipients, researchers compared the spike-specific CD4+ TCR repertoire from before mRNA vaccination with the repertoire from after. Two doses of either the Pfizer-BioNTech BNT162b2 vaccine (n=8) or the Moderna mRNA-1273 vaccine (n=2) were administered to participants. In the convalescent cohort there were six males and four females, among whom were two Hispanic individuals, seven Caucasians, two Asians and one multiracial person. A few convalescent patients were sampled both early after vaccination (day 14) and late after vaccination (days 161 to 241). Post-vaccine blood samples were taken a median of roughly 72 days after the second vaccine dose, with a range of roughly 13 to 250 days. Post-COVID blood samples from convalescent patients were collected a median of roughly 100 days after diagnosis, with a range of roughly 30 to 161 days.

Including cysteine and phenylalanine, the CDR3 has 13 amino acids. Of the read, only the CDR3 DNA is kept; its 39 bases are in frame from base 1. The junction carries 14 bases between V and J, which are trimmed by 8 bases and 3 bases respectively. The germline V gene encodes CDR1 MNHEY and CDR2 SVGEGT. Explained via the paper, the time point label denotes: late sampling 161 to 241 days after vaccination in a few convalescent patients. The treatment or condition label corresponds to: roughly ten-day PBMC culture with coronavirus spike peptide pools or control peptides (ViraFEST assay). The ViraFEST assay was used in the study, in which antigen-specific T cells were expanded with peptide pools and expanded clonotypes were subsequently identified by TCR sequencing. The convalescent patients' positive SARS-CoV-2 PCR tests were from March to December 2020, which was before the Alpha, Beta and Delta variants emerged in the United States. Each well held fewer than 2.5 million PBMCs cultured with 9 to 10 ug/ml peptide pools in IMDM containing around 5% human AB serum and roughly 10 IU/ml IL-2. On days 3 and 7, half of the culture medium was replaced with fresh IL-2-containing medium. CD4+ T cells were isolated after approximately ten days of culture through negative selection using the EasySep CD4+ T cell isolation kit. Ficoll-Paque Plus gradient centrifugation was used to isolate PBMCs from whole blood, and the isolated PBMCs were then either used fresh or cryopreserved at -140C. Triplicate wells were generally used for each culture condition.

Summary of the overall study and its limitations: Of the vaccine-specific clones found in convalescent patients, nearly all (304 of 307) were mono-reactive for SARS-CoV-2 spike instead of being cross-reactive with common cold coronaviruses. In convalescent patients, a median 86.3% of post-vaccine SARS-CoV-2-reactive clones were detected only after vaccination, suggesting vaccine-specific priming. Although the median number of SARS-CoV-2-reactive clonotypes went up from roughly 19 after infection to some 40 after vaccination, the increase was not significant. Only a relatively small number of convalescent patients were included in the study, and early timepoints following natural infection were not analyzed.

This clonotype was counted between two and nine times. Its antigen is unknown. Within one base of it there is no much larger clone, and no base qualities were kept. Library preparation used PCR. DNA from cultured CD4+ T cells was subjected to TCR sequencing with the Oncomine TCR Beta short-read assay at the Johns Hopkins FTIC core. Genomic DNA was extracted from the cultured CD4+ T cells with the QIAamp micro DNA kit. Oncomine TCR Beta libraries from cultured CD4+ T cells were pooled using unique dual indexes and sequenced on an Illumina iSeq 100. The authors' pipeline ran thus. Non-productive sequences were removed, and CDR3s not starting with C, not ending with F or W, or shorter than 7 amino acids were discarded. Antigen-specific clonotypes were identified using the MANAFEST web application through comparison of peptide-stimulated wells with reference and other culture wells. For a clone to be called positive, the clone needed an FDR below 0.05, an odds ratio above 5, and a productive frequency above 0.1% in at least two of three replicate wells. Cross-reactive clonotypes were defined as significantly expanded in both SARS-CoV-2 spike wells and at least one common cold coronavirus spike condition. Using R version 3.6.1, CDR3 homology was evaluated through Levenshtein distances (stringdist) along with unrooted phylogenetic trees (ape). Using fastp at Q25 and MiXCR, TCRdb reprocessed the public reads and kept productive beta chains. Every entry covers one CDR3 protein and lists the most common genes and DNA from its rows. The V and J calls were not made by the authors but by TCRdb's processing. The sample table records 20,000 to 25,000 distinct CDR3 sequences; 46% of these occur just once. Clones ranked in the top ten supply less than 15% of the sample.

The sequence came from a human donor who had recovered from COVID-19. The material sequenced was CD4+ T cells from blood, cultured in vitro, taken about 7 months after SARS-CoV-2 vaccination. The rearrangement combines TRBV6-2 or TRBV6-3 with TRBJ2-7; the D region possibly corresponds to TRBD2 (6 bases align). This receptor carries the CDR3 CASRREIYYEQYF. DNA sequence: TGTGCCAGCCGCCGGGAGATATACTACGAGCAGTACTTC.